The 18 T cell receptor beta chains below were found in one sample sequenced in a study of T cells after yellow fever vaccination. A single record per CDR3 protein comes from TCRdb applying MiXCR to the 5' RACE reads. This sample has 200,000 to 300,000 distinct CDR3 sequences, with 10% to 15% found just once. The specimen comprised CD4+ T cells sorted from PBMCs, sampled 45 days after the yellow fever booster vaccination. The receptors here all came from a man under 40 who received the YFV17D yellow fever vaccine.

The chain has TRBV12-3 or TRBV12-4 and TRBJ2-5; D is undetermined. Trimming removed 6 bases at V and 5 bases at J, with 7 bases between. CDR3 length equals 11 residues. The CDR3 nucleotides read TGTGCCAGCAGGACTGTGGAGACCCAGTACTTC. It translates to CASRTVETQYF.

Points on this clonotype: A read error may explain this, as a much larger clone is one base away. The rearrangement links TRBV15 to TRBJ2-1, with TRBD2 matching 10 bases. CDR1 is LNHNV, CDR2 YYDKDF, per germline (reference sequence). CDR3 length: 15 amino acids. V dropped 5 bases and J dropped 0; count of bases not matched to a gene: 1. CDR3 loop: CATSPSGSSYNEQFF. Here the CDR3 DNA reads TGTGCCACCAGCCCTAGCGGGAGCTCCTACAATGAGCAGTTCTTC. The whole variable domain, remainder taken from reference TRBV15 and TRBJ2-1, is DAMVIQNPRYQVTQFGKPVTLSCSQTLNHNVMYWYQQKSSQAPKLLFHYYDKDFNNEADTPDNFQSRRPNTSFCFLDIRSPGLGDTAMYLCATSPSGSSYNEQFFGPGTRLTVL.

J is TRBJ1-4 and V is TRBV11-2, with D possibly being TRBD1 (6 bases). The CDR3 spans 15 residues. The germline CDR1 and CDR2 sequences are SGHAT and FQNNGV. The V end was cut by 6 bases, the J end by 8 bases, with 19 bases between. CDR3 DNA: TGTGCCAGCAGTTCGACCAGGGGTAACTTCGAAAAACTGTTTTTT. Its protein product is CASSSTRGNFEKLFF.

As regards this clonotype: Just one base apart from a much larger clone, this may be a read error. The chain combines TRBV18 with TRBJ2-7; D gene unclear. There are 13 residues in the CDR3. V was trimmed by 2 bases and J by 12 bases, leaving 17 bases between them. Germline values: CDR1 KGHSH, CDR2 LQKENI. CDR3 in DNA: TGTGCCAGCTCACCAGCAGCCAACCCCACTGGGTACTTC. Encoded protein: CASSPAANPTGYF.

This clonotype was observed a handful of times. The chain recombines TRBV20-1 with TRBJ2-3; D might be TRBD2 (5 bases). The germline V gene has CDR1 DFQATT and CDR2 SNEGSKA (reference sequence). The germline V and J ends were trimmed by 0 bases and 11 bases, with 12 bases remaining between them. The CDR3 loop spans 12 amino acids. As DNA, the CDR3 is TGCAGTGCTAGAGAAAAGGTCCGGGGGCAGTATTTT. It is translated as CSAREKVRGQYF.

This clonotype was seen a few times. The rearrangement uses TRBV7-2 and TRBJ2-7, with 7 bases identical to TRBD2. The V gene end was trimmed by 2 bases and the J gene end by 3 bases; junction bases not matched to a gene: 4. Germline values: CDR1 SGHTA, CDR2 FQGNSA. There are 14 residues in the CDR3. As DNA, the CDR3 is TGTGCCAGCAGCTTAACAGCGGGAAACTACGAGCAGTACTTC. The encoded protein is CASSLTAGNYEQYF.

This clonotype has more than one count but fewer than ten. J is TRBJ2-4 and V is TRBV9, with 8 bases identical to TRBD2. The CDR3 is 14 amino acids. V shed 0 bases, J shed 6 bases, and the junction held 2 bases outside the gene matches. Germline V gene lookup returns CDR1 SGDLS and CDR2 YYNGEE. The CDR3, as DNA: TGTGCCAGCAGCGTAGCGGGAGGGAGAAACATTCAGTACTTC. Protein: CASSVAGGRNIQYF.

This clonotype was observed a handful of times. CDR3 nucleotides: TGTGCCAGCAGCGGTACGACCGGGACACAGCTGGGGAGGACGGGACTCGCCGGGGAGCTGTTTTTT. It specifies CASSGTTGTQLGRTGLAGELFF. V is TRBV9 and J is TRBJ2-2; either TRBD1 or TRBD2 may fit D (6 bases each). Germline loops: CDR1 SGDLS, CDR2 YYNGEE. The CDR3 totals 22 residues. V lost 3 bases to trimming and J lost 6 bases, with 36 bases between them.

The table lists this clonotype with many counts. The chain employs TRBV9 and TRBJ2-3; D call uncertain. Trimming cost V 2 bases and J 5 bases, with 3 bases left between them. Germline V gene data show CDR1 as SGDLS and CDR2 as YYNGEE. CDR3 length equals 11 residues. The chain's CDR3 is CASSVGDTQYF. CDR3 nucleotides: TGTGCCAGCAGCGTCGGAGATACGCAGTATTTT.

The chain recombines TRBV20-1 with TRBJ2-5; TRBD2 matches 10 bases. Germline V gives CDR1 DFQATT, CDR2 SNEGSKA (reference sequence). J was trimmed by 5 bases and V by 2 bases; bases with no gene match: 8. The CDR3 runs 15 residues. This CDR3 is CSARPYLAGDETQYF. The CDR3 bases are TGCAGTGCTAGACCTTATCTAGCGGGAGATGAGACCCAGTACTTC.

This clonotype was counted between two and nine times. The gene calls are TRBV7-3 and TRBJ2-2; D gene uncertain. Germline loops: CDR1 SGHTA, CDR2 FQGTGA. The CDR3 is 14 residues long. Trimming left V 1 base short and J 2 bases short, with 5 bases between. As DNA, the CDR3 is TGTGCCAGCAGCTTAAATAGTAACACCGGGGAGCTGTTTTTT. Its protein is CASSLNSNTGELFF.

Only a few counts were recorded for this clonotype. V is TRBV5-1 and J is TRBJ2-7; tentative D call: TRBD1 (6 bases). The CDR3 is made up of 14 amino acids. Germline values: CDR1 SGHRS, CDR2 YFSETQ. V was shortened by 4 bases and J by 4 bases, with 15 bases between the two germline ends. CDR3 residues: CASSRGQTSYEQYF. For the CDR3, the DNA is TGCGCCAGCAGCCGCGGACAGACTTCTTACGAGCAGTACTTC.

This chain links TRBV6-1 with TRBJ2-3; 12 nucleotides align to TRBD2. The CDR3 consists of 20 residues. CDR1 and CDR2 from the germline V gene are MNHNS and SASEGT. The V gene end was trimmed by 4 bases and the J gene end by 2 bases; junction bases not matched to a gene: 16. This chain's CDR3 is CASSVRLAGVGKPLTDTQYF. In nucleotides, the CDR3 is TGTGCCAGCAGTGTTAGACTAGCGGGGGTTGGGAAGCCTCTCACAGATACGCAGTATTTT.

This clonotype has only a few counts. The chain uses TRBV29-1 and TRBJ2-7, with a weak D call TRBD2 (6 bases). Trimming removed 7 bases at V and 6 bases at J, with 13 bases between. This CDR3 has 11 amino acids. Germline V gene data show CDR1 as SQVTM and CDR2 as ANQGSEA. The CDR3 protein is CSGGDSAEQYF. CDR3 sequence (DNA): TGCAGCGGGGGGGACTCCGCCGAGCAGTACTTC.

This clonotype was seen at least ten times. The chain links TRBV7-2 to TRBJ2-1, with D perhaps given as TRBD1 or TRBD2 (5 bases each). V lost 5 bases and J 12 bases, leaving 20 bases between the germline ends. The CDR3 is made up of 14 amino acids. From germline, CDR1 is SGHTA and CDR2 FQGNSA. CDR3 nucleotides: TGTGCCAGCAGCGGGACGTTGCGGGCCCAGGGGCAGTTCTTC. It translates to CASSGTLRAQGQFF.

This clonotype was counted only a few times. V and J are TRBV7-2 and TRBJ1-5, with D possibly being TRBD1 (6 bases). V was pared by 5 bases and J by 5 bases, with 10 bases between. Germline V gives CDR1 SGHTA, CDR2 FQGNSA. The CDR3 runs 13 residues. CDR3 amino acids: CASSPGVYQPQHF. As DNA, the CDR3 is TGTGCCAGCAGCCCAGGGGTGTATCAGCCCCAGCATTTT.

The rearrangement uses TRBV20-1 and TRBJ1-1, with no clear D. Germline CDR1 DFQATT, CDR2 SNEGSKA (reference sequence). CDR3 size: 14 residues. Trimming pared 2 bases from V and 4 bases from J, leaving 14 bases between. DNA for the CDR3: TGCAGTGCTAGAACCGGTTCGGGCAGCACTGAAGCTTTCTTT. Encoded protein: CSARTGSGSTEAFF.

The CDR3 reads CSARASGNQETQYF. CDR3 DNA sequence: TGCAGTGCTAGGGCTAGCGGGAACCAAGAGACCCAGTACTTC. The rearrangement links TRBV20-1 to TRBJ2-5; 9 bases line up with TRBD2. Germline lookup yields CDR1 DFQATT and CDR2 SNEGSKA (reference sequence). The V gene end was trimmed by 3 bases and the J gene end by 0 bases; junction bases not matched to a gene: 2. CDR3 length: 14 residues.